Following are 7 T cell receptor beta chains from one sample sequenced in a study of shared clonotypes between healthy human individuals. It was CD45RO-negative cells, positively selected for CCR7, that made up naive CD8 cells, with terminally differentiated effector memory CD45RA+ cells excluded. Clones were sequenced by immunoSEQ multiplex PCR, and TCRdb holds only the in-frame ones, with some missing. Of around 560,000 clones in the sample, about 95% were seen once. The sequencing sample was made of naive CD8+ T cells sorted from blood. The receptors derive from a woman aged 25 to 39 in good health.

J is TRBJ2-2 and V is TRBV13; D call uncertain. The V end lost 8 bases, the J end lost 4 bases, and 8 bases lay between the germline ends. Germline CDR1 reads PRHDT; CDR2 reads FYEKMQ (reference sequence). The CDR3 length is 12 residues. CDR3 residues: CASGSPTGELFF. In nucleotides, the CDR3 is TGTGCCAGCGGTAGTCCCACCGGGGAGCTGTTTTTT.

The chain has TRBV10-3 and TRBJ2-1; maybe TRBD1 (6 bases). The germline gives CDR1 ENHRY, CDR2 SYGVKD. V was trimmed by 5 bases and J by 7 bases, leaving 9 bases between them. CDR3 length: 12 residues. The DNA of the CDR3 is TGTGCCATCAGTACAGGGTGGAATGAGCAGTTCTTC. Residues: CAISTGWNEQFF.

The chain links TRBV7-9 to TRBJ2-1; D is unresolved. Trimming removed 4 bases from V and 8 bases from J, with 9 bases in between. CDR1 is SEHNR and CDR2 is FQNEAQ in the germline V gene (reference sequence). The CDR3 totals 12 residues. This CDR3 reads CASSYNPDEQFF. The CDR3 DNA reads TGTGCCAGCAGCTACAACCCGGATGAGCAGTTCTTC.

This chain joins TRBV4-2 and TRBJ2-5; 8 positions agree with TRBD1. The ends lost 3 bases at V and 5 bases at J; junction bases unmatched: 8. This CDR3 region has 15 residues. Per germline, CDR1 LGHNA and CDR2 YNFKEQ. CDR3 amino acids: CASSHLRDRTETQYF. The CDR3 region has the DNA TGTGCCAGCAGCCACCTCCGGGACAGGACTGAGACCCAGTACTTC.

The CDR3 is CSVDSGTGASEQYF. The CDR3 nucleotides read TGCAGCGTTGACTCTGGGACAGGGGCCTCCGAGCAGTACTTC. The chain links TRBV29-1 to TRBJ2-7; 10 nucleotides match TRBD1. The CDR3 is 14 amino acids. V lost 3 bases to trimming and J lost 6 bases; unmatched junction nucleotides: 8. Germline loops: CDR1 SQVTM, CDR2 ANQGSEA.

The chain links TRBV4-1 to TRBJ1-1, with D hard to call. V lost 3 bases and J 7 bases, leaving 12 bases between the germline ends. This CDR3 spans 13 amino acids. Germline CDR1 reads MGHRA; CDR2 reads YSYEKL. CDR3 DNA sequence: TGCGCCAGCAGCCACCGAGAGGGAGATGAAGCTTTCTTT. Its translation is CASSHREGDEAFF.

The V gene is TRBV25-1, the J gene TRBJ1-6, with 7 bases aligning to TRBD1. CDR3 length: 14 amino acids. CDR1 is MGHDK and CDR2 is SYGVNS in the germline V gene. The V and J ends lost 6 bases and 8 bases, in that order; junction bases with no gene match: 7. The CDR3 here is CASSNRGGDSPLHF. Written as DNA, the CDR3 is TGTGCCAGCAGCAACAGGGGAGGTGATTCACCCCTCCACTTT.